The clone carrying this TCR beta chain was counted many times. Its antigen is unknown. It was considered stable Graves' hyperthyroidism when ophthalmopathy did not progress within 18 months. For the diagnoses, clinical symptoms, serum thyroxine and TRAb, thyroid ultrasound and orbital computed tomography were used. This record belongs to a study of T cells in Graves' hyperthyroidism and ophthalmopathy. Study in general: The initial diagnosis was the point when peripheral blood was collected, ahead of any treatment. Study outcomes and limitations: Peripheral blood also featured most of the thyroid clonotypes expanded above 0.001.

The CDR3 regions of TCR beta were amplified from RNA transcripts. HTBI primers drove first-round RT-PCR of the TCR CDR3. A single record per CDR3 protein comes from TCRdb applying MiXCR to the multiplex PCR reads. The data show 500,000 to 750,000 distinct CDR3 sequences, around 14% seen once. The CDR3 has 15 amino acids. The J segment lost 8 bases and the V segment lost 6 bases, leaving 7 bases of the junction unmatched. The sequenced material came from blood. V usage is TRBV12-3 or TRBV12-4 and J usage is TRBJ2-1; 13 positions agree with TRBD2. The clonotype comes from a woman in her 30s with Graves' hyperthyroidism. The CDR3 sequence: CASRTRTSGSDEQFF. DNA for the CDR3: TGTGCCAGCAGAACTCGGACTAGCGGGAGCGATGAGCAGTTCTTC.